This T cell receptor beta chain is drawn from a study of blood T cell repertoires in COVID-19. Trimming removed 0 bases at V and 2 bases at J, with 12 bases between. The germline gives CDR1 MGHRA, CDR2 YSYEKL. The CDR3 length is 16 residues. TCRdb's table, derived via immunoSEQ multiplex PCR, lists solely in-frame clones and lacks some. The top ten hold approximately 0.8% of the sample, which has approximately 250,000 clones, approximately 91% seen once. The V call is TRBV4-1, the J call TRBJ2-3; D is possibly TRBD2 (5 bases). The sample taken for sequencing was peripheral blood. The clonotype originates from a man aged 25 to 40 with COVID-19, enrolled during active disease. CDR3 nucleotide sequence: TGCGCCAGCAGCCAAGATGGACTTTTTTTCACAGATACGCAGTATTTT. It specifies CASSQDGLFFTDTQYF.